This entry lists 18 T cell receptor beta chains sequenced from one sample in a study of shared clonotypes between healthy human individuals. The repertoire was sequenced with immunoSEQ multiplex PCR; TCRdb's copy has only in-frame clones and lacks some. The profile covers 2.3 million or so clones, with just over 90% appearing a single time and 0.3% to 0.4% taken by the ten largest. The sequenced sample consisted of naive CD4+ T cells from PBMCs. The subset: CD45RA+ positively selected. The receptor set was obtained from a man younger than 35 in good health. Some clones in this sample may be carry-over from other donors' samples.

The count of this clone is one. Written as DNA, the CDR3 is TGTGCCAGCAGTGTCCTACAGGGGGGGAACGAGCAGTACTTC. It codes for CASSVLQGGNEQYF. The chain links TRBV2 to TRBJ2-7; TRBD1 is a possible D gene (8 bases). V lost 4 bases and J 5 bases, leaving 15 bases between the germline ends. There are 14 residues in the CDR3. The germline V gene encodes CDR1 SNHLY and CDR2 FYNNEI.

J is TRBJ1-2 and V is TRBV11-1; 7 bases are shared with TRBD1. The trim removed 1 base at V and 7 bases at J, leaving 6 bases unmatched. The CDR3 runs to 14 residues. CDR1 and CDR2 (germline): SGHAT, FQDESV (reference sequence). For the CDR3, the DNA is TGTGCCAGCAGCTTAGACAGGGGATCCATTGGCTACACCTTC. Translating it yields CASSLDRGSIGYTF.

The chain joins TRBV10-3 to TRBJ2-7, with a weak D call TRBD1 (6 bases). The V gene's germline CDR1 is ENHRY and CDR2 SYGVKD. Deletions cut 4 bases from V and 1 base from J, with 14 bases between. This CDR3 comprises 15 residues. CDR3 region: CAISAVPDSSYEQYF. Written as DNA, the CDR3 is TGTGCCATCAGTGCGGTACCGGACAGTTCCTACGAGCAGTACTTC.

The rearrangement joins TRBV11-2 to TRBJ2-5; D perhaps matches TRBD1 (6 bases). The CDR3 is made up of 15 amino acids. V shed 5 bases and J shed 0 bases, with 13 bases lying between them. Germline V gives CDR1 SGHAT, CDR2 FQNNGV. This chain's CDR3 is CASSPGQLYQETQYF. DNA of the CDR3: TGTGCCAGCAGCCCAGGACAGCTGTACCAAGAGACCCAGTACTTC.

The chain uses TRBV11-2 and TRBJ2-1; 7 nucleotides match TRBD2. Germline assignment: CDR1 SGHAT and CDR2 FQNNGV. CDR3 length: 15 amino acids. The ends lost 3 bases at V and 6 bases at J; junction bases unmatched: 8. CDR3 bases: TGTGCCAGCAGCTTCCGGCGGGAGAGTCTCAATGAGCAGTTCTTC. Protein sequence: CASSFRRESLNEQFF.

The chain couples TRBV28 to TRBJ1-5; the D gene is possibly TRBD1 (5 bases). CDR1 and CDR2 (germline): MDHEN, SYDVKM. The CDR3 contains 15 residues. The V gene lost 5 bases and the J gene lost 2 bases, with 13 bases spanning the gap. CDR3 loop: CASSPWARGNQPQHF. The CDR3 DNA follows: TGTGCCAGCAGTCCATGGGCCAGGGGCAATCAGCCCCAGCATTTT.

J is TRBJ1-1 and V is TRBV6-5; 7 nucleotides match TRBD1. CDR1 is MNHEY, CDR2 SVGAGI, per germline. The length of the CDR3 is 15 residues. V was clipped by 2 bases and J by 5 bases; unmatched bases: 8. CDR3 in DNA: TGTGCCAGCAGTTACGAAGGGGGCGTATGGACTGAAGCTTTCTTT. This sequence encodes CASSYEGGVWTEAFF.

The chain recombines TRBV14 with TRBJ1-3; D is ambiguous. Between the trimmed V and J ends, which lost 4 bases and 11 bases, there was a span of 12 bases. Germline CDR1 is SGHDN and CDR2 is FVKESK. The CDR3 extends over 12 amino acids. CDR3 sequence: CASSLLGLAIYF. The DNA for the CDR3 is TGTGCCAGCAGCCTCCTTGGTTTGGCCATATATTTT.

V usage is TRBV5-8 and J usage is TRBJ2-7; D is unresolved. Trimming cost V 0 bases and J 4 bases, with 11 bases left between them. The CDR3 is 14 residues long. The germline V gene has CDR1 SGHTS and CDR2 YDEGEE. CDR3 amino acids: CASSLGIPGYEQYF. The CDR3 DNA reads TGTGCCAGCAGCTTGGGGATCCCCGGGTACGAGCAGTACTTC.

The chain has TRBV7-2 and TRBJ2-1; TRBD1 matches at 7 bases. CDR1 is SGHTA, CDR2 FQGNSA, per germline. J gave up 3 bases and V 5 bases, and 7 bases lay outside the gene matches. The CDR3 has 15 amino acids. Here the CDR3 reads CASSHDRDGYNEQFF. In DNA form, the CDR3 reads TGTGCCAGCAGCCACGACAGGGACGGCTACAATGAGCAGTTCTTC.

The chain joins TRBV7-8 to TRBJ2-7; maybe TRBD1 (6 bases). V was cut by 5 bases and J by 3 bases, with 11 bases left in between. Germline CDR1 and CDR2: SGHVS and FQNEAQ. The CDR3 is 13 residues long. CDR3 nucleotide sequence: TGTGCCAGCAGCCAGGACAGTTACTACGAGCAGTACTTC. Translation gives CASSQDSYYEQYF.

The chain employs TRBV28 and TRBJ1-1; D is uncertain. Germline V gene sequence: CDR1 MDHEN, CDR2 SYDVKM. This CDR3 comprises 13 residues. Trimming shortened V by 2 bases and J by 10 bases, and 14 bases separated the two germline ends. The CDR3, as DNA: TGTGCCAGCAGTTTACCGACCTATCTGGGAGCTTTCTTT. Its translation: CASSLPTYLGAFF.

This chain connects TRBV7-3 to TRBJ1-3; weak D call: TRBD1 (6 bases). The V end lost 5 bases, the J end lost 8 bases, and 16 bases lay between the germline ends. Germline-derived CDR1 and CDR2 are SGHTA and FQGTGA. This CDR3 contains 14 residues. DNA of the CDR3: TGTGCCAGCAGCCCGGGACATCCGTGGGACACCATATATTTT. It yields the protein CASSPGHPWDTIYF. The complete variable domain, with remaining parts taken from reference TRBV7-3 and TRBJ1-3, reads GAGVSQTPSNKVTEKGKYVELRCDPISGHTALYWYRQSLGQGPEFLIYFQGTGAADDSGLPNDRFFAVRPEGSVSTLKIQRTERGDSAVYLCASSPGHPWDTIYFGEGSWLTVV.

This clone was seen only once. V usage is TRBV7-6 and J usage is TRBJ2-2, with 7 bases identical to TRBD1. V lost 10 bases and J lost 7; bases outside the gene matches: 9. Germline V gene data show CDR1 as SGHVS and CDR2 as FNYEAQ. The CDR3 totals 13 residues. CDR3 in DNA: TGTGCCACTTCAGGACAGGCCGACGGGGAGCTGTTTTTT. Residues: CATSGQADGELFF.

This clone was observed a single time. This chain connects TRBV5-1 to TRBJ1-1; D ambiguous. V shed 4 bases and J shed 6 bases, with 19 bases lying between them. The CDR3 totals 15 residues. The germline V gene has CDR1 SGHRS and CDR2 YFSETQ. The CDR3 reads CASSADMRGLAEAFF. CDR3 nucleotides: TGCGCCAGCAGCGCCGACATGAGAGGGTTGGCTGAAGCTTTCTTT.

The chain couples TRBV5-1 to TRBJ2-1; D might be TRBD1 (5 bases). With 2 bases removed from V and 0 bases from J, the gap between germline ends came to 15 bases. Per germline, CDR1 SGHRS and CDR2 YFSETQ. The CDR3 totals 17 residues. The CDR3 region is CASSFFRAPSSYNEQFF. CDR3 DNA sequence: TGCGCCAGCAGCTTTTTCAGGGCTCCGAGCTCCTACAATGAGCAGTTCTTC.

This clone was observed a single time. This chain links TRBV7-2 with TRBJ2-7; D gene uncertain. Trimming stripped 5 bases from V and 4 bases from J, with 12 bases between. Germline values: CDR1 SGHTA, CDR2 FQGNSA. CDR3 length: 13 amino acids. For the CDR3, the DNA is TGTGCCAGCAGCCCGCAGAACGTATACGAGCAGTACTTC. This translates into CASSPQNVYEQYF.

The chain couples TRBV2 to TRBJ2-3; D gene ambiguous. The germline gives CDR1 SNHLY, CDR2 FYNNEI. V shed 6 bases and J shed 6 bases, with 10 bases lying between them. The CDR3 sequence is 12 residues long. The CDR3 DNA reads as TGTGCCAGCAGGGCCGACGGGGATACGCAGTATTTT. It translates to CASRADGDTQYF.